The entry below gives a single T cell receptor beta chain sequence along with its context. TCR beta sequencing covered blood CD8+ and CD4+ T cells. TEMRA cells were FACS-enriched, with CD8+ and CD4+ T cells isolated negatively. The germline gives CDR1 MNHEY, CDR2 SVGAGI. The V end was cut by 3 bases, the J end by 4 bases, with 12 bases between. The CDR3 spans 14 residues. This record comes from a study of CD8 T cells in Susac syndrome. Random hexamers were used to reverse transcribe an amount of roughly 0.45 to 1 ug RNA. immunoSEQ multiplex PCR amplified TCR beta CDR3 across 54 Vbeta, 13 Jbeta. Each CDR3 protein is one row after TCRdb ran MiXCR on the immunoSEQ multiplex PCR reads. The data hold under 200,000 distinct CDR3 sequences, with approximately 96% observed a single time.

This chain joins TRBV6-5 and TRBJ1-1; D possibly corresponds to TRBD1 (5 bases). Specimen: CD4+ T cells from PBMCs. This receptor was identified in a human donor in good health. CDR3 nucleotides: TGTGCCAGCAGTTATTTTGGGGGATTCACTGAAGCTTTCTTT. Its protein product is CASSYFGGFTEAFF.